This record concerns one TCR beta chain sequence. These data come from a study of shared clonotypes between healthy human individuals. The CDR3 extends over 14 amino acids. Trimming removed 7 bases at V and 2 bases at J, with 17 bases between. Germline values: CDR1 SQVTM, CDR2 ANQGSEA. The protocol was immunoSEQ multiplex PCR, while the TCRdb copy is restricted to in-frame clones and leaves out a portion. Seen here are about 1 million clones, 65% to 75% observed once, and the top ten hold about 1.5%. The sequencing sample was made of memory CD4+ T cells sorted from blood. Subset reported: CD45RA-negative fraction. The receptor was isolated from a man between 18 and 29 years old in good health. The chain links TRBV29-1 to TRBJ1-2; D gene uncertain. CDR3 sequence: CSAGPNDVNYGYTF. The CDR3 bases are TGCAGCGCCGGACCGAACGACGTCAACTATGGCTACACCTTC.